Presented here are 8 T cell receptor beta chains from one specimen sequenced in a study of blood T cells in healthy people across ages. Combining a sample-barcoded 5' primer with a J-beta primer mix, a second PCR ran for 7 to 11 cycles. One entry per CDR3 protein, called by TCRdb with MiXCR from the 5' RACE reads. The sample includes more than 1,400,000 distinct CDR3 sequences, around 39% seen only once; the top ten take roughly 8.2%. The sample consisted of blood. The receptors stem from a woman younger than 30 in good health.

This clonotype occurred once. Given a much more abundant clone one base away, this may be a read error. The chain employs TRBV29-1 and TRBJ2-4; the D call may be TRBD1 or TRBD2 (5 bases each). This CDR3 has 14 amino acids. V lost 6 bases to trimming and J lost 3 bases, with 15 bases between them. Looked up from germline, CDR1 is SQVTM and CDR2 is ANQGSEA. The CDR3 nucleotides are TGCAGCGTCCGGGACCGAGGGGACAAAAACATTCAGTACTTC. Its protein is CSVRDRGDKNIQYF. Filled out from reference TRBV29-1 and TRBJ2-4, the complete variable domain reads SAVISQKPSRDICQRGTSLTIQCQVDSQVTMMFWYRQQPGQSLTLIATANQGSEATYESGFVIDKFPISRPNLTFSTLTVSNMSPEDSSIYLCSVRDRGDKNIQYFGAGTRLSVL.

Notes on this clonotype: At one end the junction does not follow the germline gene, possibly because of a read error. The chain links TRBV9 to TRBJ2-5; D may match TRBD1 or TRBD2 (5 bases each). The V gene's germline CDR1 is SGDLS and CDR2 YYNGEE. The CDR3 is 16 amino acids. The CDR3 here is CVSSVGWGREGETQYF. The CDR3 DNA reads TGTGTCAGCAGCGTAGGTTGGGGGAGAGAGGGAGAGACCCAGTACTTC.

In its sample, this clonotype was seen a few times. V usage is TRBV27 and J usage is TRBJ2-5; the D gene is possibly TRBD2 (5 bases). V was trimmed by 6 bases and J by 5 bases, leaving 16 bases between them. The CDR3 has 14 amino acids. CDR1 and CDR2 from the germline V gene are MNHEY and SMNVEV (reference sequence). CDR3 protein: CASSLEHPGETQYF. The CDR3 DNA reads TGTGCCAGCAGCCTGGAACATCCGGGGGAGACCCAGTACTTC.

The V gene is TRBV7-9, the J gene TRBJ2-7, with D tentatively TRBD2 (5 bases). V was cut by 6 bases and J by 7 bases, with 19 bases left in between. From germline, CDR1 is SEHNR and CDR2 FQNEAQ (reference sequence). This CDR3 spans 14 amino acids. The chain's CDR3 is CASRKLESLDEQYF. CDR3 DNA sequence: TGTGCCAGCAGGAAACTAGAGTCCCTCGATGAGCAGTACTTC.

V gene TRBV10-3 combines with J gene TRBJ2-5; the D is unclear. The DNA end lines up better with TRBJ2-7; the J call may be wrong. The CDR3 spans 14 residues. The V gene's germline CDR1 is ENHRY and CDR2 SYGVKD. The CDR3 DNA sequence: TGTGCCATCAGTGAAAGCCGTATGGGGTACGAGCAGTACTTC. This sequence encodes CAISESRMGYEQYF.

The gene calls are TRBV2 and TRBJ2-3, with a tentative D call TRBD1 (6 bases). The ends were cut back, 7 bases at V and 1 base at J, with 15 bases in the middle. CDR1 SNHLY and CDR2 FYNNEI come from the germline V gene. The CDR3 sequence is 15 residues long. The CDR3 loop is CASKQQGGGTDTQYF. The CDR3 DNA reads TGTGCCAGCAAACAACAGGGTGGGGGCACAGATACGCAGTATTTT.

This clonotype was detected only once. Its ends do not fully match the called genes, so a read error is possible. This chain joins TRBV27 and TRBJ1-5; TRBD1 aligns across 8 bases. The CDR3 is 13 amino acids. Per germline, CDR1 MNHEY and CDR2 SMNVEV (reference sequence). Here the CDR3 DNA reads TGTGCCAGCTCCAAGACAGGGGATAGAGCCCCAGCATTT. The encoded protein is CASSKTGDRAPAF.

The chain joins TRBV7-6 to TRBJ2-2; 12 bases are shared with TRBD2. The CDR3 spans 14 residues. Trimming took 4 bases from V and 8 from J; bases not matched to a gene: 2. Looked up from germline, CDR1 is SGHVS and CDR2 is FNYEAQ. CDR3: CASSSGTSGGELFF. The CDR3 DNA reads as TGTGCCAGCAGCTCAGGGACTAGCGGGGGGGAGCTGTTTTTT.